This is a list of T cell receptor beta chains from one sample in a study of technical replicates of blood from a handful of donors. Using immunoSEQ multiplex PCR, the repertoire was profiled, and TCRdb retains in-frame clones only, with some absent. The table shows tens of thousands of clones, with around 94% occurring only once. Sequenced sample: T cells isolated from PBMCs. The receptors originated from a human donor in good health. CDR3s include the opening cysteine and the closing phenylalanine or tryptophan. D genes are given only for firm matches. Clone size is shown for a subset of rows, as once, few, many or a class of expanded clone.

D | J | V | size | DNA | CDR3
TRBD1 | TRBJ1-5 | TRBV12-5 | . | TGTGCTAGTGGTTTGGCCCTACAGGGGAATCAGCCCCAGCATTTT | CASGLALQGNQPQHF
. | TRBJ2-1 | TRBV19 | . | TGTGCCAGTAGTACAGTTCGCCCCAATGAGCAGTTCTTC | CASSTVRPNEQFF
. | TRBJ2-7 | TRBV9 | . | TGTGCCAGCAGCGTAGGGCAATGGGCTCTCGAGCAGTACTTC | CASSVGQWALEQYF
TRBD2 | TRBJ2-2 | TRBV27 | . | TGTGCCAGCAGTTTCGCGGGAGGGCGGTTGGCCGGGGAGCTGTTTTTT | CASSFAGGRLAGELFF
TRBD1 | TRBJ1-2 | TRBV7-3 | . | TGTGCCAGCAGCCCCGGAGGACAGGTGGATAGCTATGGCTACACCTTC | CASSPGGQVDSYGYTF
TRBD1 | TRBJ2-7 | TRBV6-5 | . | TGTGCCAGCAGCCTCCGGGACAGGGCCTACGAGCAGTACTTC | CASSLRDRAYEQYF
. | TRBJ1-2 | TRBV29-1 | . | TGCAGCGTTGAGCTACTCTATGGCTACACCTTC | CSVELLYGYTF
. | TRBJ2-1 | TRBV2 | . | TGTGCCAGCCAGGACAATGAGCAGTTCTTC | CASQDNEQFF
. | TRBJ2-1 | TRBV27 | once | TGTGCCAGCAGTTTGTTCCTTCCAGACGATCTAGACAATGAGCAGTTCTTC | CASSLFLPDDLDNEQFF
. | TRBJ2-4 | TRBV19 | once | TGTGCCAGTAGTATAGATCTTGAGAGTGCCAAAAACATTCAGTACTTC | CASSIDLESAKNIQYF
. | TRBJ1-2 | TRBV6-5 | . | TGTGCCAGCAGTTACGGAGGTGGCTACACCTTC | CASSYGGGYTF
. | TRBJ2-3 | TRBV5-4 | . | TGTGCCAGCAGCTACAACGCAGATACGCAGTATTTT | CASSYNADTQYF
. | TRBJ2-7 | TRBV5-5 | once | TGTGCCAGCAGCTTGTCGGGCGAGCAGTACTTC | CASSLSGEQYF
. | TRBJ2-7 | TRBV9 | . | TGTGCCAGCAGCGTATCGGGACTGAACTACGAGCAGTACTTC | CASSVSGLNYEQYF
TRBD1 | TRBJ2-5 | TRBV6-1 | . | TGTGCCAGCCGATGGACAGGAAAAGAGACCCAGTACTTC | CASRWTGKETQYF
TRBD1 | TRBJ2-1 | TRBV28 | . | TGTGCCAGCATAACCCCGGGACAGAGAGCCAATGAGCAGTTCTTC | CASITPGQRANEQFF
. | TRBJ1-1 | TRBV27 | . | TGTGCCAGCAGTTTATCAATAACAGGCATTGGGGAAGCTTTCTTT | CASSLSITGIGEAFF
TRBD2 | TRBJ2-1 | TRBV7-2 | . | TGTGCCAGCAGCCTCCGGACTAGAGGTAGTGAGCAGTTCTTC | CASSLRTRGSEQFF
TRBD2 | TRBJ2-1 | TRBV6-1 | . | TGTGCCAGCAGTGATCGTCCTATGGGGACTAGCGGGAGGGTCGATGAGCAGTTCTTC | CASSDRPMGTSGRVDEQFF
TRBD1 | TRBJ2-7 | TRBV7-3 | . | TGTGCCAGCAGCTGGGACAGGGCCTACGAGCAGTACTTC | CASSWDRAYEQYF
TRBD1 | TRBJ1-3 | TRBV4-3 | . | TGCGCCAGCAGCCAAGTTCAGGGGGCGGAATCTGGAAACACCATATATTTT | CASSQVQGAESGNTIYF
. | TRBJ2-1 | TRBV7-3 | . | TGTGCCAGCAGCTTCGACAATGAGCAGTTCTTC | CASSFDNEQFF